Shown below are 23 T cell receptor beta chains from a single sample sequenced in a study of shared clonotypes between healthy human individuals. TCRdb keeps only in-frame clones here, not all; method: immunoSEQ multiplex PCR. Of roughly 700,000 clones detected, roughly 70% appear once; the ten largest clones hold approximately 1.8%. Sequencing input: memory CD4+ T cells sorted from blood. Sample subset: CD45RA-negative fraction. Every receptor here comes from a woman aged 25 to 39 in good health.

This chain links TRBV11-2 with TRBJ2-7; tentative D call: TRBD2 (5 bases). Trimming removed 4 bases at V and 6 bases at J, with 10 bases between. The CDR3 is 12 residues long. In germline, CDR1 is SGHAT, CDR2 FQNNGV. CDR3 in DNA: TGTGCCAGCAGCTCCGGACGGGGCGAGCAGTACTTC. Residues: CASSSGRGEQYF.

This chain joins TRBV7-8 and TRBJ2-2; 8 bases map to TRBD2. Trimming cost V 2 bases and J 7 bases; bases outside gene matches: 9. CDR1 and CDR2 from the germline V gene are SGHVS and FQNEAQ. The CDR3 sequence is 16 residues long. CDR3 region: CASSLRQREWVGELFF. The CDR3 region has the DNA TGTGCCAGCAGCTTACGACAGCGGGAGTGGGTCGGGGAGCTGTTTTTT.

This chain links TRBV2 with TRBJ2-5; D is possibly TRBD2 (6 bases). The V end lost 3 bases, the J end lost 5 bases, and 7 bases lay between the germline ends. Germline V gives CDR1 SNHLY, CDR2 FYNNEI. This CDR3 has 12 amino acids. Here the CDR3 DNA reads TGTGCCAGCAGTGACGCGGGGGAGACCCAGTACTTC. It specifies CASSDAGETQYF.

V gene TRBV19 combines with J gene TRBJ1-6, with a possible D match to TRBD1 (6 bases). This CDR3 is built from 15 residues. Per the germline V gene, CDR1 is LNHDA and CDR2 is SQIVND (reference sequence). V was trimmed by 7 bases and J by 0 bases, leaving 10 bases between them. The chain's CDR3 is CASMRGGSYNSPLHF. The CDR3 DNA follows: TGTGCCAGTATGCGAGGGGGCTCCTATAATTCACCCCTCCACTTT.

The chain employs TRBV19 and TRBJ1-1; 9 bases are shared with TRBD1. CDR3 size: 16 residues. V lost 7 bases to trimming and J lost 4 bases; unmatched junction nucleotides: 13. CDR1 LNHDA and CDR2 SQIVND come from the germline V gene (reference sequence). The CDR3 DNA sequence: TGTGCCAGTATCGGGACAGGGAGTCTGAGAAGCACTGAAGCTTTCTTT. Protein product: CASIGTGSLRSTEAFF.

V is TRBV11-2 and J is TRBJ2-2; D is ambiguous. V shed 5 bases and J shed 3 bases, with 13 bases lying between them. Germline values: CDR1 SGHAT, CDR2 FQNNGV. CDR3 length equals 15 residues. The CDR3 reads CASSPTGQYTGELFF. The CDR3 region has the DNA TGTGCCAGCAGCCCCACGGGCCAGTACACCGGGGAGCTGTTTTTT.

The chain has TRBV10-1 and TRBJ1-1, with a tentative D call TRBD1 (5 bases). CDR3 length: 19 residues. Trimming removed 9 bases at V and 1 base at J, with 30 bases between. The germline gives CDR1 WNHNN, CDR2 SYGVQD (reference sequence). CDR3 residues: CASKSIPQGALARNTEAFF. The CDR3 DNA reads TGCGCCAGTAAGTCTATTCCCCAGGGAGCACTAGCGAGGAACACTGAAGCTTTCTTT.

The chain links TRBV14 to TRBJ1-3, with D unresolved. CDR1 is SGHDN, CDR2 FVKESK, per germline. Trimming left V 3 bases short and J 4 bases short, with 4 bases between. The CDR3 is 12 amino acids. This CDR3 is CASSHEGNTIYF. CDR3 in DNA: TGTGCCAGCAGCCACGAAGGAAACACCATATATTTT.

The chain carries TRBV27 and TRBJ2-5; 11 nucleotides match TRBD2. The CDR3 length is 15 residues. V lost 5 bases and J lost 9; bases outside the gene matches: 11. Germline CDR1 MNHEY, CDR2 SMNVEV (reference sequence). The CDR3 DNA follows: TGTGCCAGCAGTCCCCGACAGGGACTAGCGGATTCCCAGTACTTC. Protein sequence: CASSPRQGLADSQYF.

Worth noting for this clone: This same CDR3 is encoded by further DNA sequences in the sample. The rearrangement uses TRBV28 and TRBJ2-6; D uncertain. The CDR3 sequence is 15 residues long. Germline loops: CDR1 MDHEN, CDR2 SYDVKM. The V end lost 3 bases, the J end lost 4 bases, and 10 bases lay between the germline ends. CDR3 DNA sequence: TGTGCCAGCAGTTTTAGGCGTAGCGGGGCCAACGTCCTGACTTTC. This codes for CASSFRRSGANVLTF.

The chain joins TRBV9 to TRBJ2-7, with TRBD1 as a possible D gene (5 bases). V lost 0 bases and J 3 bases, leaving 22 bases between the germline ends. CDR3 length: 18 amino acids. Germline V gives CDR1 SGDLS, CDR2 YYNGEE. CDR3 coding DNA: TGTGCCAGCAGCGTAGGTAGGGGTGTGGGGCCCGCATTCTACGAGCAGTACTTC. Protein: CASSVGRGVGPAFYEQYF.

As for this clone: Within the sample, other DNA sequences also encode this same CDR3. This chain connects TRBV5-4 to TRBJ1-2; D may be TRBD1 (5 bases). Trimming pared 0 bases from V and 3 bases from J, leaving 9 bases between. From germline, CDR1 is SGHNT and CDR2 YYREEE (reference sequence). CDR3 length: 14 residues. The CDR3 reads CASSLGGADYGYTF. CDR3 sequence (DNA): TGTGCCAGCAGCTTGGGAGGGGCCGACTATGGCTACACCTTC.

This clone has more than one count but fewer than ten. The J gene is TRBJ2-1, the V gene TRBV11-2; 12 bases fit TRBD2. V shed 3 bases and J 8 bases; nucleotides not matched to a gene: 2. The CDR3 covers 14 residues. Germline CDR1 reads SGHAT; CDR2 reads FQNNGV. The CDR3 DNA sequence: TGTGCCAGCAGCTTGACTAGCGGGAGACATGAGCAGTTCTTC. Translation: CASSLTSGRHEQFF.

The CDR3 DNA is TGCGCCAGCAGTGAGTCGCCGCCTAGCGGGAGGATACCCTACGAGCAGTACTTC. Translation: CASSESPPSGRIPYEQYF. The chain employs TRBV10-1 and TRBJ2-7; 11 positions match TRBD2. Losses at the gene ends were 0 bases for V and 2 bases for J; bases not matched to a gene: 9. Germline CDR1 reads WNHNN; CDR2 reads SYGVQD (reference sequence). This CDR3 comprises 18 residues.

This clone was picked up a small number of times. The chain joins TRBV5-4 to TRBJ2-1, with 13 positions matching TRBD2. Per germline, CDR1 SGHNT and CDR2 YYREEE (reference sequence). This CDR3 region has 16 residues. Trimming took 4 bases from V and 3 from J; bases not matched to a gene: 4. CDR3 nucleotides: TGTGCCAGCAGCAGACTAGCGGGAGGAGTCTACAATGAGCAGTTCTTC. It yields the protein CASSRLAGGVYNEQFF.

The chain joins TRBV25-1 to TRBJ1-5; the match to TRBD1 covers 9 bases. The J segment lost 7 bases and the V segment lost 2 bases, leaving 6 bases of the junction unmatched. The CDR3 spans 15 residues. From germline, CDR1 is MGHDK and CDR2 SYGVNS. CDR3 region: CASSEPGTGKQPQHF. CDR3 in DNA: TGTGCCAGCAGTGAACCCGGGACAGGGAAGCAGCCCCAGCATTTT.

V usage is TRBV27 and J usage is TRBJ1-5; no definite D call. The CDR3 runs 16 residues. Germline lookup yields CDR1 MNHEY and CDR2 SMNVEV (reference sequence). V lost 4 bases to trimming and J lost 0 bases, with 13 bases between them. In nucleotides, the CDR3 is TGTGCCAGCAGTTCCTCCCGGGGATTTAGCAATCAGCCCCAGCATTTT. Residues: CASSSSRGFSNQPQHF.

The V call is TRBV5-1, the J call TRBJ2-5; D possibly matches TRBD1 or TRBD2 (6 bases each). V was trimmed by 4 bases and J by 3 bases, leaving 19 bases between them. Germline assignment: CDR1 SGHRS and CDR2 YFSETQ. The CDR3 runs 16 residues. CDR3 residues: CASSLAWGRDEETQYF. The CDR3 DNA is TGCGCCAGCAGCCTGGCGTGGGGGCGGGATGAAGAGACCCAGTACTTC.

The chain couples TRBV7-9 to TRBJ2-7, with 7 positions matching TRBD2. V dropped 2 bases and J dropped 1; count of bases not matched to a gene: 5. The CDR3 loop spans 15 amino acids. CDR1 SEHNR and CDR2 FQNEAQ come from the germline V gene (reference sequence). The CDR3 nucleotides are TGTGCCAGCAGCTTAAAGGGACTACCATCCTACGAGCAGTACTTC. This codes for CASSLKGLPSYEQYF.

The CDR3 sequence is CASSSSLLAGRASQYF. Written as DNA, the CDR3 is TGTGCCAGCAGTTCCTCCTTACTAGCGGGGAGGGCCTCGCAGTACTTC. The chain has TRBV27 and TRBJ2-7, with TRBD2 identical over 10 bases. Germline lookup yields CDR1 MNHEY and CDR2 SMNVEV (reference sequence). CDR3 length equals 16 residues. The V gene end was trimmed by 4 bases and the J gene end by 9 bases; junction bases not matched to a gene: 15.

A remark on this clone: Other DNA variants within this sample encode the same CDR3. V gene TRBV5-1 combines with J gene TRBJ2-7, with 14 bases that match TRBD2. The CDR3 extends over 16 amino acids. The junction had 4 bases not matched to a gene; V was cut back by 5 bases and J by 0 bases. The germline gives CDR1 SGHRS, CDR2 YFSETQ. CDR3 coding DNA: TGCGCCAGCAGTACCGGGACTAGCGGGGGCTCCTACGAGCAGTACTTC. This gives the protein CASSTGTSGGSYEQYF.

The rearrangement links TRBV30 to TRBJ1-6; D not resolved. The CDR3 contains 12 residues. With 5 bases removed from V and 10 bases from J, the gap between germline ends came to 12 bases. The germline V gene has CDR1 GTSNPN and CDR2 SVGIG (reference sequence). CDR3 DNA sequence: TGTGCCTGGGAGCCGGGGAGATCACCCCTCCACTTT. The encoded protein is CAWEPGRSPLHF.

This clone was detected ten times or more. Just one base apart from a much larger clone, this may be a read error. The same CDR3 is also encoded by other DNA sequences in this sample. V and J are TRBV7-6 and TRBJ2-7, with 7 bases lining up with TRBD2. Germline-derived CDR1 and CDR2 are SGHVS and FNYEAQ. Trimming removed 3 bases from V and 0 bases from J; junction bases left unmatched: 2. The CDR3 extends over 14 amino acids. For the CDR3, the DNA is TGTGCCAGCAGCTTGCAGCGGGACTCCTACGAGCAGTACTTC. It specifies CASSLQRDSYEQYF.